The sequence of this T cell receptor beta chain was determined in a study of T-cell memory formation after mild COVID-19. Findings of the study overall: CD4+ contracting clones were mainly CM and EM; CD8+ ones, EMRA.

Each CDR3 protein is one row after TCRdb ran MiXCR on the 5' RACE reads. The sample yields roughly 350,000 distinct CDR3 sequences, about an eighth seen once. This clonotype was counted a few times. The antigen remains unidentified. Trimming removed 0 bases from V and 7 bases from J, with 12 bases in between. The CDR3 runs to 14 residues. The germline V gene has CDR1 LGHNA and CDR2 YSLEER. V usage is TRBV4-3 and J usage is TRBJ1-2; D may be TRBD1 (5 bases). Sequencing used PBMCs or a T cell subset sorted from them (not recorded which). The receptor's source is a man younger than 30 who had mild COVID-19 (a few samples of this study predate the infection). Cell type and time point are not known. CDR3: CASSQDLTGGGYTF. The CDR3 region has the DNA TGCGCCAGCAGCCAAGATCTAACAGGCGGTGGCTACACCTTC.